The rows below give T cell receptor beta chains drawn from one sample of a study of shared clonotypes between healthy human individuals. Assay used: immunoSEQ multiplex PCR; TCRdb lists only in-frame clones, some missing. The sample includes over 2 million clones, 80% to 95% of them seen just once. Material: naive CD4+ T cells from PBMCs. These receptors originate from a man younger than 30 in good health. Some clones in this sample may be carry-over from other donors' samples. CDR3s include the opening cysteine and the closing phenylalanine or tryptophan. D genes are given only for firm matches. For some rows the clone size is stated as once, few or many, or as a class when expanded; others skip it.

clone_size,d_call,j_call,v_call,cdr3_nt,cdr3_aa
once,TRBD2,TRBJ2-1,TRBV27,TGTGCCAGCAGTTCCGCATCCGGGGGGGCGAGACCCTACAATGAGCAGTTCTTC,CASSSASGGARPYNEQFF
once,TRBD2,TRBJ2-1,TRBV28,TGTGCCAGCAGTTTTGGTCTAGCGGGAGGGACTGACAATGAGCAGTTCTTC,CASSFGLAGGTDNEQFF
.,TRBD1,TRBJ2-1,TRBV28,TGTGCCAGCAGTTTGGGACAGGCCTACAATGAGCAGTTCTTC,CASSLGQAYNEQFF
.,.,TRBJ2-1,TRBV30,TGTGCCTGGAGCGTTTACAATGAGCAGTTCTTC,CAWSVYNEQFF
.,.,TRBJ2-3,TRBV27,TGTGCCAGCAGTTTGGGGTCGTCAGGGGGGAAAGATACGCAGTATTTT,CASSLGSSGGKDTQYF
.,.,TRBJ2-7,TRBV7-9,TGTGCCAGCAGCTTATGGTACGAGCAGTACTTC,CASSLWYEQYF
few,.,TRBJ1-2,TRBV2,TGTGCCAGCAGCGGGGGACTGACCTATGGCTACACCTTC,CASSGGLTYGYTF
.,TRBD1,TRBJ2-5,TRBV2,TGTGCCAGCAGTGAAGGGACAGGGGGACGGACCCAGTACTTC,CASSEGTGGRTQYF
.,.,TRBJ1-5,TRBV4-2,TGTGCCAGCAGCCAAGATCGTATTCAGCCCCAGCATTTT,CASSQDRIQPQHF
.,.,TRBJ2-2,TRBV28,TGTGCCAGCAGCGCCTTGTTGGCCGGGGAGCTGTTTTTT,CASSALLAGELFF
.,TRBD1,TRBJ1-1,TRBV11-1,TGTGCCAGCAGCCCTAGACAGGCAGGGGGGAACACTGAAGCTTTCTTT,CASSPRQAGGNTEAFF
.,.,TRBJ2-1,TRBV10-3,TGTGCCATCAGTGTTTTTACCGGCTCCTACAATGAGCAGTTCTTC,CAISVFTGSYNEQFF
.,TRBD1,TRBJ1-4,TRBV6-1,TGTGCCAGCAGTGAAGGGGACAGGGGGCTTTCTAATGAAAAACTGTTTTTT,CASSEGDRGLSNEKLFF
.,TRBD2,TRBJ2-7,TRBV7-2,TGTGCCAGCAGCTACCGGACTAGCGGGGCCTACTACGAGCAGTACTTC,CASSYRTSGAYYEQYF
.,.,TRBJ2-5,TRBV6-4,TGTGCCAGCAGCGAGCAATTGGCCGGGCAAGAGACCCAGTACTTC,CASSEQLAGQETQYF
.,TRBD2,TRBJ2-5,TRBV9,TGTGCCAGCAGCGCGAATACTCCACAAGCGGGGGAGACCCAGTACTTC,CASSANTPQAGETQYF
once,.,TRBJ1-1,TRBV28,TGTGCCAGCAATCGGCGGAGGGTTGGCACTGAAGCTTTCTTT,CASNRRRVGTEAFF
.,.,TRBJ2-5,TRBV15,TGTGCCACCAGAACCGGACTGTGGGAGACCCAGTACTTC,CATRTGLWETQYF
.,TRBD2,TRBJ2-1,TRBV6-5,TGTGCCAGCAGACAGCCGGGACTAGAAATCGGTGAGCAGTTCTTC,CASRQPGLEIGEQFF
once,.,TRBJ1-2,TRBV18,TGTGCCAGCTCGACGTACGACCTAAGGCGGGGCTACACCTTC,CASSTYDLRRGYTF
.,TRBD1,TRBJ2-3,TRBV9,TGTGCCAGCAGCGAGGGGACAGGGATTTACACAGATACGCAGTATTTT,CASSEGTGIYTDTQYF
.,.,TRBJ2-1,TRBV5-5,TGTGCCAGCAGCTCCAAAGCCGTCAATGAGCAGTTCTTC,CASSSKAVNEQFF
.,TRBD2,TRBJ2-5,TRBV18,TGTGCCAGCTCGCCAAGCTCGACTAGCGTGGGACTGGAGACCCAGTACTTC,CASSPSSTSVGLETQYF
.,TRBD1,TRBJ1-1,TRBV9,TGTGCCAGCAGCACGAGGGGGCAGGACACTGAAGCTTTCTTT,CASSTRGQDTEAFF
.,.,TRBJ2-1,TRBV7-9,TGTGCCAGCAGCTTAGCGAGTAGTTATGAGCAGTTCTTC,CASSLASSYEQFF
.,.,TRBJ2-4,TRBV5-3,TGTGCCAGAAGCTTGGACCGGGACCGGAGGGCCAAAAACATTCAGTACTTC,CARSLDRDRRAKNIQYF
once,TRBD1,TRBJ2-2,TRBV9,TGTGCCAGCAGCGTAGTGGACAGGGGGCTTGTCTCCGGGGAGCTGTTTTTT,CASSVVDRGLVSGELFF
.,.,TRBJ1-1,TRBV20-1,TGCAGTGCTAGGGGAGCCAGCGAAGCTTTCTTT,CSARGASEAFF
.,.,TRBJ2-1,TRBV18,TGTGCCAGCTCACAGGGTTACAATGAGCAGTTCTTC,CASSQGYNEQFF
few,.,TRBJ1-5,TRBV19,TGTGCCAGTAGTATTGGTGGACGCAATCAGCCCCAGCATTTT,CASSIGGRNQPQHF
once,.,TRBJ1-1,TRBV5-6,TGTGCCAGCAGCCCCGGTGGGGGTTTAGCTTTCTTT,CASSPGGGLAFF
.,.,TRBJ1-2,TRBV29-1,TGCAGCGTTGAGGTCTCCGGTGCCACCTATGGCTACACCTTC,CSVEVSGATYGYTF
once,TRBD1,TRBJ2-2,TRBV7-9,TGTGCCAGCAGCTTACCCCGGACAGGGGCGACCGGGGAGCTGTTTTTT,CASSLPRTGATGELFF
.,TRBD1,TRBJ1-2,TRBV5-1,TGCGCCAGCAGCATAGGGACAGGTGAGAGCCCAATGCATGGCTACACCTTC,CASSIGTGESPMHGYTF
.,.,TRBJ2-5,TRBV7-3,TGTGCCAGCAGCTTAGAGGCGGGGGAGACCCAGTACTTC,CASSLEAGETQYF
.,.,TRBJ1-1,TRBV19,TGTGCCAGTAGACGCGTGACAGACGTTAACACTGAAGCTTTCTTT,CASRRVTDVNTEAFF
once,TRBD2,TRBJ2-7,TRBV11-1,TGTGCCAGCAGCGACCCCGGGACTAGCGGTAGCTCCTACGAGCAGTACTTC,CASSDPGTSGSSYEQYF
.,.,TRBJ2-7,TRBV28,TGTGCCAGCAGTTTCCAGGGACTCTACGAGCAGTACTTC,CASSFQGLYEQYF
.,TRBD2,TRBJ2-2,TRBV7-7,TGTGCCAGCACAGAGACTAGCGCTCCCCCGGGGGAGCTGTTTTTT,CASTETSAPPGELFF
.,TRBD1,TRBJ2-3,TRBV5-1,TGCGCCAGCAGCTCGAAGGGACAGGGGGCATCAGATACGCAGTATTTT,CASSSKGQGASDTQYF
.,.,TRBJ2-1,TRBV5-1,TGCGCCAGCCGGTTCGTTGGGGGCTCCTACAATGAGCAGTTCTTC,CASRFVGGSYNEQFF
.,.,TRBJ2-1,TRBV27,TGTGCCAGCAGCCGTGCGTTGGGTGAGCAGTTCTTC,CASSRALGEQFF
.,.,TRBJ2-7,TRBV25-1,TGTGCCAGCAGGAGGACAGAGACCTACGAGCAGTACTTC,CASRRTETYEQYF
.,TRBD2,TRBJ2-3,TRBV5-6,TGTGCCAGCAGCCTAGGTGTTGCGGGAGTAGCAGATACGCAGTATTTT,CASSLGVAGVADTQYF
.,.,TRBJ2-1,TRBV21-1,TGTGCCAGCAGGGAAGACAGGGACTGCCACAATGAGCAGTTCTTC,CASREDRDCHNEQFF
.,.,TRBJ2-5,TRBV5-1,TGCGCCAGCAGCTTAACGGGAGACCTTCAGACCCAGTACTTC,CASSLTGDLQTQYF
few,.,TRBJ1-5,TRBV30,TGTGCCTGGAGCCAGGGACGGAATCAGCCCCAGCATTTT,CAWSQGRNQPQHF
.,TRBD2,TRBJ2-5,TRBV19,TGTGCCAGTAGTATAGTTGGGGGGGGAGGGCAAGAGACCCAGTACTTC,CASSIVGGGGQETQYF
.,TRBD1,TRBJ2-1,TRBV19,TGTGCCAGTAGTCCCAGGTGGACGCGGACAGGTAATGAGCAGTTCTTC,CASSPRWTRTGNEQFF
.,.,TRBJ1-1,TRBV15,TGTGCCACCAGCAGAGAGGGGAGAGCTCCGGAAGCTTTCTTT,CATSREGRAPEAFF
.,.,TRBJ2-7,TRBV7-9,TGTGCCAGCAGCCCGGAGGGGGGTGGGGTCCACGAGCAGTACTTC,CASSPEGGGVHEQYF
.,.,TRBJ2-5,TRBV11-2,TGTGCCAGCAGCTTAGATTCCCCGGAGACCCAGTACTTC,CASSLDSPETQYF
.,.,TRBJ2-6,TRBV19,TGTGCCACGCATAGGGGGGCAGCGGCTTCGCTTGGGGCCAACGTCCTGACTTTC,CATHRGAAASLGANVLTF
.,TRBD1,TRBJ2-7,TRBV5-1,TGCGCCAGCAGCTTGGGGACAGGGGCGGGGGAGCAGTACTTC,CASSLGTGAGEQYF